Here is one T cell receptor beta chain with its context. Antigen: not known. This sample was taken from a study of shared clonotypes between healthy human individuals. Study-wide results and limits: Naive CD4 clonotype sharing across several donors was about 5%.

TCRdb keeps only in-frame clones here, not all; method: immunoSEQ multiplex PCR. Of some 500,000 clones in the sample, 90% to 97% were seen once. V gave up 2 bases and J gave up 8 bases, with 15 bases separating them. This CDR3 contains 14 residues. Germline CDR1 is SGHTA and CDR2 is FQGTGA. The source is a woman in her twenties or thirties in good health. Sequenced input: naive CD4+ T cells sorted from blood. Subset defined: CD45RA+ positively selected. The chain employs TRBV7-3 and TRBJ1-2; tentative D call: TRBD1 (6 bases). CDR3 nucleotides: TGTGCCAGCAGCTTACAAGGGGGTCGAGAAGGCTACACCTTC. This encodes CASSLQGGREGYTF.